The 3 T cell receptor beta chains below all came from one sample that was sequenced in a study of technical replicates of blood from a few donors. The method was immunoSEQ multiplex PCR; TCRdb's version includes in-frame clones alone and lacks a portion of them. Of tens of thousands of clones detected, about 91% appear once; the ten largest clones hold 0.25% to 0.35%. The sample was T cells isolated from PBMCs. The receptors here all came from a human donor in good health.

The gene calls are TRBV28 and TRBJ1-2; the match to TRBD1 covers 8 bases. V gave up 6 bases and J gave up 4 bases; unmatched junction bases: 7. The CDR3 has 14 amino acids. Germline CDR1 MDHEN, CDR2 SYDVKM. In DNA form, the CDR3 reads TGTGCCAGCAGATCCGGACAGGGTCCCTATGGCTACACCTTC. It specifies CASRSGQGPYGYTF.

This clone has a handful of counts. The J gene is TRBJ1-5, the V gene TRBV6-5; no clear D. V was cut by 8 bases and J by 4 bases, with 9 bases left in between. Germline CDR1 and CDR2: MNHEY and SVGAGI. This CDR3 has 12 residues. The CDR3 region has the DNA TGTGCCAGCCAAGACTTGAATCAGCCCCAGCATTTT. This translates into CASQDLNQPQHF.

Here the CDR3 reads CASRRQGVEQYF. The CDR3 bases are TGTGCCAGCAGGCGACAGGGGGTTGAGCAGTACTTC. The V gene is TRBV6-5, the J gene TRBJ2-7; 9 nucleotides line up with TRBD1. This CDR3 spans 12 amino acids. Germline V lookup: CDR1 MNHEY, CDR2 SVGAGI. The V gene end was trimmed by 6 bases and the J gene end by 7 bases; junction bases not matched to a gene: 4.